A selection of T cell receptor beta chains follows, all from one sample in a study of monozygotic twins with inflammatory bowel disease. TCRdb re-called the 5' RACE reads and gives one entry per CDR3 protein, without DNA. The table lists about 43,000 distinct CDR3 sequences. The specimen was blood. The source is a human donor with ulcerative colitis or Crohn's disease, or a healthy co-twin of an affected twin (not recorded which). The CDR3 runs from the conserved cysteine through the conserved F or W. The order of the fields is V gene, J gene, CDR3 protein.

v_call: TRBV7-6
j_call: TRBJ2-5
cdr3_aa: CASSLGEFPARWETQYF

v_call: TRBV20-1
j_call: TRBJ2-1
cdr3_aa: CSARRGYNEQFF

v_call: TRBV29-1
j_call: TRBJ1-5
cdr3_aa: CSVKTGHQPQHF

v_call: TRBV12-3/TRBV12-4
j_call: TRBJ1-4
cdr3_aa: CASSPGQGVNEKLFF

v_call: TRBV5-1
j_call: TRBJ2-7
cdr3_aa: CASSSPYGREQYF

v_call: TRBV5-4
j_call: TRBJ1-2
cdr3_aa: CASSMDAYGYTF

v_call: TRBV2
j_call: TRBJ2-3
cdr3_aa: CASSVSGDRTLTDTQYF

v_call: TRBV28
j_call: TRBJ2-5
cdr3_aa: CASSGSTRETQYF

v_call: TRBV12-3/TRBV12-4
j_call: TRBJ1-2
cdr3_aa: CASSLGGGGYTF

v_call: TRBV2
j_call: TRBJ2-7
cdr3_aa: CASLKQAFRDEQYF

v_call: TRBV7-2
j_call: TRBJ2-7
cdr3_aa: CASSLALGMYEQYF

v_call: TRBV4-2
j_call: TRBJ1-2
cdr3_aa: CASSQEYLGATGYTF

v_call: TRBV19
j_call: TRBJ1-5
cdr3_aa: CASSPPGGFNQPQHF

v_call: TRBV6-5
j_call: TRBJ1-5
cdr3_aa: CASSSKNQPQHF

v_call: TRBV7-8
j_call: TRBJ2-7
cdr3_aa: CASRSTGGTNYEQYF

v_call: TRBV10-2
j_call: TRBJ1-6
cdr3_aa: CASRSDGSSYNSPLHF

v_call: TRBV30
j_call: TRBJ2-1
cdr3_aa: CAWSARGDQFF

v_call: TRBV12-3/TRBV12-4
j_call: TRBJ1-2
cdr3_aa: CASSLGPGGWRYGYTF

v_call: TRBV29-1
j_call: TRBJ2-5
cdr3_aa: CSVGLAGQETQYF

v_call: TRBV2
j_call: TRBJ2-1
cdr3_aa: CAIHAGTSSYNEQFF

v_call: TRBV19
j_call: TRBJ1-5
cdr3_aa: CASSKGVEQPQHF

v_call: TRBV9
j_call: TRBJ2-7
cdr3_aa: CASSVGSGTSLGEQYF

v_call: TRBV25-1
j_call: TRBJ1-2
cdr3_aa: CASSELRGGLNYGYTF

v_call: TRBV7-8
j_call: TRBJ2-1
cdr3_aa: CASSLGSTVNEQFF

v_call: TRBV5-1
j_call: TRBJ2-3
cdr3_aa: CASSTGIGGVTDTQYF

v_call: TRBV7-9
j_call: TRBJ1-4
cdr3_aa: CASSRPGVEKLFF

v_call: TRBV5-1
j_call: TRBJ2-7
cdr3_aa: CASSLYLGAGEPYEQYF

v_call: TRBV7-2
j_call: TRBJ2-7
cdr3_aa: CASSSRTRIRSSYEQYF

v_call: TRBV30
j_call: TRBJ1-1
cdr3_aa: CAWRKSGNTEAFF

v_call: TRBV28
j_call: TRBJ1-2
cdr3_aa: CASSFPLGHTYGYTF

v_call: TRBV21-1
j_call: TRBJ2-2
cdr3_aa: CASSKSASGGKNTGELFF

v_call: TRBV18
j_call: TRBJ2-7
cdr3_aa: CASSSRQGAFHEQYF

v_call: TRBV20-1
j_call: TRBJ1-5
cdr3_aa: CSASMDGGLSGQPQHF

v_call: TRBV28
j_call: TRBJ1-2
cdr3_aa: CASSSAGEADLYGYTF

v_call: TRBV7-2
j_call: TRBJ1-1
cdr3_aa: CASSPPTAYMNTEAFF

v_call: TRBV5-1
j_call: TRBJ2-3
cdr3_aa: CASSPPRGPSDTQYF

v_call: TRBV3-1
j_call: TRBJ1-2
cdr3_aa: CASSPGLRGSHYGYTF

v_call: TRBV20-1
j_call: TRBJ2-7
cdr3_aa: CSATGQGVYEQYF

v_call: TRBV12-5
j_call: TRBJ2-3
cdr3_aa: CASAQGSVLTDTQYF

v_call: TRBV9
j_call: TRBJ2-4
cdr3_aa: CASSPSPNDIQYF